The 7 T cell receptor beta chains in this list originate from one sample, sequenced in a study of blood T cell repertoires in COVID-19 (dated by TCRdb to the early 2020s). The library was produced with the immunoSEQ multiplex PCR assay. Entries here come from immuneACCESS through TCRdb and include only in-frame sequences with V and J called. Some clones fail to appear in such tables; in the studies checked, an unresolved V gene covers under half of the shortfall, and the cause of the remainder is unknown. The sample table lists 250,000 to 350,000 clones, 85% to 90% of them with a count of one. The top ten clonotypes cover under 5% of the sample. The sequencing sample was made of peripheral blood. Receptors originate from a woman aged 45-65 years with active or convalescent COVID-19.

The chain is built from TRBV29-1 and TRBJ1-1; perhaps TRBD1 as D (6 bases). The CDR3 is made up of 13 amino acids. V was pared by 3 bases and J by 1 base, with 9 bases between. Looked up from germline, CDR1 is SQVTM and CDR2 is ANQGSEA. Here the CDR3 DNA reads TGCAGCGTTGATACAGGGAGGAACACTGAAGCTTTCTTT. Its translation: CSVDTGRNTEAFF.

The rearrangement links TRBV3-1 (or the pseudogene TRBV3-2) to TRBJ1-3; tentatively, D is TRBD1 (5 bases). V shed 2 bases and J shed 0 bases, with 8 bases lying between them. There are 15 residues in the CDR3. The germline V gene encodes CDR1 LGHDT and CDR2 YNNKEL (reference sequence). The CDR3 DNA sequence: TGTGCCAGCAGCCAAAGACAGAGCTCTGGAAACACCATATATTTT. Translation: CASSQRQSSGNTIYF.

The chain uses TRBV7-9 and TRBJ2-5, with D possibly TRBD1 on 5 matching bases. The germline gives CDR1 SEHNR, CDR2 FQNEAQ (reference sequence). Trimming shortened V by 2 bases and J by 5 bases, and 9 bases separated the two germline ends. This CDR3 is 13 amino acids long. CDR3 loop: CASSLSGIETQYF. The CDR3 region has the DNA TGTGCCAGCAGCTTATCAGGGATTGAGACCCAGTACTTC.

The V and J genes are TRBV6-5 and TRBJ2-7, with 8 bases aligning to TRBD1. Germline lookup yields CDR1 MNHEY and CDR2 SVGAGI. The CDR3 consists of 13 residues. V shed 5 bases, J shed 5 bases, and the junction held 5 bases outside the gene matches. CDR3 nucleotides: TGTGCCAGCAGTCGTGACAGGGGTAACGAGCAGTACTTC. Encoded protein: CASSRDRGNEQYF.

With regard to this clone: Other DNA sequences in this sample translate to the same CDR3. The J gene is TRBJ2-7, the V gene TRBV7-2; 9 bases map to TRBD1. This CDR3 has 14 amino acids. CDR1 SGHTA and CDR2 FQGNSA come from the germline V gene. V dropped 4 bases and J dropped 1; count of bases not matched to a gene: 2. The chain's CDR3 is CASSSGTGSYEQYF. CDR3 in DNA: TGTGCCAGCAGCTCCGGGACAGGGTCCTACGAGCAGTACTTC.

The CDR3: CAWSNRQEQYF. The CDR3 DNA sequence: TGTGCCTGGAGTAATAGACAGGAGCAGTACTTC. This chain connects TRBV30 to TRBJ2-7; maybe TRBD1 (5 bases). The CDR3 covers 11 residues. The V gene's germline CDR1 is GTSNPN and CDR2 SVGIG (reference sequence). V dropped 2 bases and J dropped 7 bases, with 9 bases sitting between them.

This chain links TRBV27 with TRBJ1-3; 7 bases line up with TRBD1. Trimming cost V 7 bases and J 4 bases; bases outside gene matches: 10. The CDR3 consists of 15 residues. Looked up from germline, CDR1 is MNHEY and CDR2 is SMNVEV (reference sequence). The DNA of the CDR3 is TGTGCCAGCAAATCCAACAGGGGAGCCGGAAACACCATATATTTT. Residues: CASKSNRGAGNTIYF.